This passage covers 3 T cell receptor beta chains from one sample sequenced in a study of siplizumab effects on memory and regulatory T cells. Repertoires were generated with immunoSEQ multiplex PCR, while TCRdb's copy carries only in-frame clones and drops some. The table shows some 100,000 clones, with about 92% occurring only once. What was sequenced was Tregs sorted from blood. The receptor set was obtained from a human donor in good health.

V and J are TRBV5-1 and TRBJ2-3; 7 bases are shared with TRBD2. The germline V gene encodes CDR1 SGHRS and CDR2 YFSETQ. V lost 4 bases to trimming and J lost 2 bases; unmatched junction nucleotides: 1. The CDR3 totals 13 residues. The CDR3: CASSRDYTDTQYF. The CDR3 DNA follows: TGCGCCAGCAGCCGGGACTACACAGATACGCAGTATTTT.

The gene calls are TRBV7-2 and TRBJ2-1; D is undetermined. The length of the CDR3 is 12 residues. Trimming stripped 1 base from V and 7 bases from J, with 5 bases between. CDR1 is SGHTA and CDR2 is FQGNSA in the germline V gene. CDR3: CASSLVGNEQFF. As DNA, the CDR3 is TGTGCCAGCAGCTTAGTAGGGAATGAGCAGTTCTTC.

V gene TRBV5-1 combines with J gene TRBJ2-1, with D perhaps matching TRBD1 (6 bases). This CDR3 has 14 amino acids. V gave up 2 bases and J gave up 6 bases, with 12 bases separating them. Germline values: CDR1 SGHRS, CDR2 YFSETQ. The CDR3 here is CASSLQGALNEQFF. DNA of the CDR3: TGCGCCAGCAGCTTACAGGGTGCCCTCAATGAGCAGTTCTTC.